These T cell receptor beta chains were read from a single sample in a study of glioma-infiltrating T cells after dendritic cell vaccination. Assay: immunoSEQ multiplex PCR; the TCRdb copy retains only in-frame clones and omits some. In the table there are about 65,000 clones, approximately 86% of which are singletons. The sample here was blood, taken after dendritic cell vaccination. These receptors all stem from a human donor with glioblastoma. Both conserved end residues are part of each CDR3. The D gene is left open where the match is weak. Clone size is shown for a subset of rows, as once, few, many or a class of expanded clone.

V gene	J gene	clone size	D gene	CDR3 DNA	CDR3 protein
TRBV7-3	TRBJ2-2	once	TRBD2	TGTGCCAGCAGCTCGGGACTAGTATACGGGGAGCTGTTTTTT	CASSSGLVYGELFF
TRBV30	TRBJ1-2	NA	NA	TGTGCCTGGAGTGTAGGGGGGAAAGCGGGGGGCTACACCTTC	CAWSVGGKAGGYTF
TRBV7-7	TRBJ2-5	NA	NA	TGTGCCAGCAGTTCCACGGAGTTCCAAGAGACCCAGTACTTC	CASSSTEFQETQYF
TRBV10-3	TRBJ1-3	few	NA	TGTGCCATCAGTGAGTCCAGTATCGTCGGAAACACCATATATTTT	CAISESSIVGNTIYF
TRBV7-7	TRBJ2-5	NA	TRBD1	TGTGCCAGCGGAGACAGGGGGCTCGAGACCCAGTACTTC	CASGDRGLETQYF
TRBV5-4	TRBJ1-1	NA	NA	TGTGCCAGCAGCTTGGGACAGACGGGCACTGAAGCTTTCTTT	CASSLGQTGTEAFF
TRBV19	TRBJ1-4	NA	NA	TGTGCCAGTAGTGTTCCGGTCGGGGCTAATGAAAAACTGTTTTTT	CASSVPVGANEKLFF
TRBV4-1	TRBJ1-1	once	NA	TGCGCCAGCAGCCAAGTCAGGCCGCGGGGGAACACTGAAGCTTTCTTT	CASSQVRPRGNTEAFF
TRBV20-1	TRBJ2-1	NA	TRBD1	TGCAGTGCTAGCACGGACAGGAAGCAGTTCTTC	CSASTDRKQFF
TRBV27	TRBJ1-2	NA	TRBD1	TGTGCCAGCGCCATAGACAGGGTTTTGTATGGCTACACCTTC	CASAIDRVLYGYTF
TRBV5-6	TRBJ1-2	few	NA	TGTGCCAGCAGCTTGGCACGGGATGGCTACACCTTC	CASSLARDGYTF
TRBV19	TRBJ2-7	NA	TRBD2	TGTGCCAGTAGATCCTCCGGGACTAGCGGTACCAGCGAGCAGTACTTC	CASRSSGTSGTSEQYF
TRBV6-5	TRBJ1-6	NA	NA	TGTGCCAGCGGTATAAAGGGAGCACCCCTCCACTTT	CASGIKGAPLHF
TRBV27	TRBJ2-5	NA	NA	TGTGCCAGCGGATCGAGGGAGGATGTGAGGGAGACCCAGTACTTC	CASGSREDVRETQYF
TRBV14	TRBJ2-7	NA	TRBD1	TGTGCCAGCAGCCAAACCAGGGGGCGTCTCTACGAGCAGTACTTC	CASSQTRGRLYEQYF
TRBV30	TRBJ1-1	NA	TRBD1	TGTGCCTGGAGCCATATAGGACAGGGCAACACTGAAGCTTTCTTT	CAWSHIGQGNTEAFF
TRBV15	TRBJ1-2	NA	TRBD1	TGTGCCACCAGCAGCACAGGGGGGGACTATGGCTACACCTTC	CATSSTGGDYGYTF
TRBV5-1	TRBJ2-7	once	NA	TGCGCCAGCAGCTTGGGCCCCAGCGAGCAGTACTTC	CASSLGPSEQYF
TRBV9	TRBJ2-3	NA	TRBD2	TGTGCCAGCAGCGCCGACTACAAAGGACTAGCAAGGACAGATACGCAGTATTTT	CASSADYKGLARTDTQYF
TRBV2	TRBJ1-5	NA	NA	TGTGCCAGCAGCGCGAGGGTTACCGGCGGGACTAGCAATCAGCCCCAGCATTTT	CASSARVTGGTSNQPQHF
TRBV5-1	TRBJ1-1	NA	NA	TGCGCCAGCATCGGGAGGTCAGGGGTGAACACTGAAGCTTTCTTT	CASIGRSGVNTEAFF
TRBV7-9	TRBJ1-4	NA	TRBD1	TGTGCCAGCAGCGTCAGGGGGTTCGGAGAAAAACTGTTTTTT	CASSVRGFGEKLFF
TRBV7-8	TRBJ2-5	NA	TRBD1	TGTGCCAGCATCTCCACGCTCACCGCCCGGGACAGAGGCCAAGAGACCCAGTACTTC	CASISTLTARDRGQETQYF
TRBV5-6	TRBJ1-1	NA	NA	TGTGCCAGCAGCTCGGAATCCACAGGGACCCTAATGAACACTGAAGCTTTCTTT	CASSSESTGTLMNTEAFF
TRBV11-2	TRBJ2-5	once	NA	TGTGCCAGCAGCTTAGCTCGATCAGGGGCCCAAGAGACCCAGTACTTC	CASSLARSGAQETQYF
TRBV12-5	TRBJ2-1	NA	NA	TGTGCTAGTGGTTTGGTACTTTTCGAAGCGGAGCAGTTCTTC	CASGLVLFEAEQFF
TRBV7-2	TRBJ1-1	NA	NA	TGTGCCAGCAGCCCCGGTTCGCTGAACACTGAAGCTTTCTTT	CASSPGSLNTEAFF
TRBV29-1	TRBJ1-2	NA	TRBD1	TGCAGCGGAACTACAGGGGGACCCATAAGTAACTATGGCTACACCTTC	CSGTTGGPISNYGYTF
TRBV7-9	TRBJ2-7	once	NA	TGTGCCAGCAGCCGACAGTCTACGGGACACTACGAGCAGTACTTC	CASSRQSTGHYEQYF
TRBV9	TRBJ1-1	NA	NA	TGTGCCAGCAGTGCCACACACGTAACCGGGGGTGAAGCTTTCTTT	CASSATHVTGGEAFF
TRBV5-1	TRBJ1-1	NA	NA	TGCGCCAGCAGCTCTCAAGGGGTGATCGGGAACACTGAAGCTTTCTTT	CASSSQGVIGNTEAFF
TRBV9	TRBJ1-1	NA	NA	TGTGCCAGCAGCGTCGCACTCCAAGCTCCGAACACTGAAGCTTTCTTT	CASSVALQAPNTEAFF
TRBV7-9	TRBJ2-7	NA	NA	TGTGCCAGCAGCTTACCCGGGAGCTCCTACGAGCAGTACTTC	CASSLPGSSYEQYF
TRBV28	TRBJ2-1	NA	TRBD2	TGTGCCAGCAGCAATACTGGACTAGCGGGAGCGAGAGGCAATGAGCAGTTCTTC	CASSNTGLAGARGNEQFF
TRBV30	TRBJ2-6	NA	NA	TGTGCCTGGAGTGTCTCGGACAGTTACTCTGGGGCCAACGTCCTGACTTTC	CAWSVSDSYSGANVLTF
TRBV30	TRBJ1-4	NA	NA	TGTGCCTGGGGACTCACCCCCGGACAAAAACTGTTTTTT	CAWGLTPGQKLFF
TRBV7-9	TRBJ2-1	NA	TRBD2	TGTGCCAGCAGTGTAGGGGGACTAGCCGGCAATGAGCAGTTCTTC	CASSVGGLAGNEQFF
TRBV5-1	TRBJ2-5	NA	TRBD1	TGCGCCAGCAGCGACCGGGACAGGGGTATTCTGGAGACCCAGTACTTC	CASSDRDRGILETQYF
TRBV16	TRBJ2-7	NA	NA	TGTGCCAGCAGCCAATCGACAGCATCCTACGAGCAGTACTTC	CASSQSTASYEQYF
TRBV19	TRBJ1-4	NA	NA	TGTGCCAGTGGGGGACATCATGCAACTAATGAAAAACTGTTTTTT	CASGGHHATNEKLFF
TRBV7-2	TRBJ2-7	once	NA	TGTGCCAGCAGCTTAGGAAGCCCCAAGTTCGAGCAGTACTTC	CASSLGSPKFEQYF
TRBV2	TRBJ1-1	once	TRBD1	TGTGCCAGCAGCCACCCGGGACAGTCAAACACTGAAGCTTTCTTT	CASSHPGQSNTEAFF
TRBV6-5	TRBJ1-1	NA	NA	TGTGCCAGCAGGGACTTTAGGGCCGCGAACACTGAAGCTTTCTTT	CASRDFRAANTEAFF
TRBV6-5	TRBJ1-1	NA	TRBD1	TGTGCCAGCCGAAGGGACAGCCAGAAGAACACTGAAGCTTTCTTT	CASRRDSQKNTEAFF
TRBV7-8	TRBJ1-2	NA	TRBD1	TGTGCCAGCAGTATGACAGGGATGTATGGCTACACCTTC	CASSMTGMYGYTF
TRBV30	TRBJ2-1	few	TRBD2	TGTGCCTGGAGGCCTCTAGCGGACGCGTACAATGAGCAGTTCTTC	CAWRPLADAYNEQFF
TRBV7-2	TRBJ1-2	NA	TRBD1	TGTGCCAGCAGCTTAGCGCTTGTGACAGGGGGTGGCTACACCTTC	CASSLALVTGGGYTF
TRBV6-1	TRBJ1-5	NA	NA	TGTGCCAGCAGTCATCAGGGTACTCAGCCCCAGCATTTT	CASSHQGTQPQHF
TRBV5-1	TRBJ1-3	few	NA	TGCGCCAGCAGCTTAAACAGCCACTCTGGAAACACCATATATTTT	CASSLNSHSGNTIYF
TRBV25-1	TRBJ2-7	NA	NA	TGTGCCAGCGGGCAGGGGGGCGCCTACGAGCAGTACTTC	CASGQGGAYEQYF
TRBV27	TRBJ1-6	NA	NA	TGTGCCAGCAGTTTCCGGGGGATGGAGTCACCCCTCCACTTT	CASSFRGMESPLHF
TRBV5-6	TRBJ2-7	NA	TRBD2	TGTGCCAGCAGCTCCCCGGGAGGGTTGAAGGCCTACGAGCAGTACTTC	CASSSPGGLKAYEQYF
TRBV29-1	TRBJ2-3	NA	TRBD1	TGCAGCGCTTTACCGGGACAGGGGACAGATACGCAGTATTTT	CSALPGQGTDTQYF